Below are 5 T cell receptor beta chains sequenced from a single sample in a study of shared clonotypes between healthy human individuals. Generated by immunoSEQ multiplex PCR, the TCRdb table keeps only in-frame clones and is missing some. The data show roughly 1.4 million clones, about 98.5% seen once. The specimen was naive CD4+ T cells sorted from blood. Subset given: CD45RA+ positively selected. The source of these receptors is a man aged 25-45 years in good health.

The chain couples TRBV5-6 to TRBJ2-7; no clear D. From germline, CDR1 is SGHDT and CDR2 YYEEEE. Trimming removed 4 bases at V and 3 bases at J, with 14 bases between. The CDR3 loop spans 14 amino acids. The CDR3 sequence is CASSVGGRNYEQYF. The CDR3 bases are TGTGCCAGCAGCGTCGGTGGACGGAACTACGAGCAGTACTTC.

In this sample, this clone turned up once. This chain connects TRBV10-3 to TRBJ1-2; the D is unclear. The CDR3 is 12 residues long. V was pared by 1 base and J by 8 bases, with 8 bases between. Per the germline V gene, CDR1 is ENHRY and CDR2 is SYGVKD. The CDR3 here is CAISEFGKGYTF. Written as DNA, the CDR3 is TGTGCCATCAGTGAGTTCGGGAAAGGCTACACCTTC.

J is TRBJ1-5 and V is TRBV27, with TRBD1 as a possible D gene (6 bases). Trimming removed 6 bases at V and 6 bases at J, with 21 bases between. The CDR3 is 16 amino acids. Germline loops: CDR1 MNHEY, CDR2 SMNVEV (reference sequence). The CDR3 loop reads CASRKITGKEGQPQHF. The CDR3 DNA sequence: TGTGCCAGCAGGAAAATCACAGGGAAAGAGGGTCAGCCCCAGCATTTT.

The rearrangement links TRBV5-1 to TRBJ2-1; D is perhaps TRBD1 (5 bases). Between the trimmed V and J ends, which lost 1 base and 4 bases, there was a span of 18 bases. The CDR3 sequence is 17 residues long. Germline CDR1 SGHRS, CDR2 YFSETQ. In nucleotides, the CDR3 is TGCGCCAGCAGCTTGACTGCCCTAGGGGTGTCTTACAATGAGCAGTTCTTC. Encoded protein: CASSLTALGVSYNEQFF.

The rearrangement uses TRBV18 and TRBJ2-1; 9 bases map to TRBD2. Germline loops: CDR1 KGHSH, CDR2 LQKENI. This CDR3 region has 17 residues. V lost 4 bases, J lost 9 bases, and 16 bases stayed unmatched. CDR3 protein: CASSRNFLAGNPPEQFF. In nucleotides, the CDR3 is TGTGCCAGCTCACGCAATTTCCTAGCGGGGAACCCCCCTGAGCAGTTCTTC.